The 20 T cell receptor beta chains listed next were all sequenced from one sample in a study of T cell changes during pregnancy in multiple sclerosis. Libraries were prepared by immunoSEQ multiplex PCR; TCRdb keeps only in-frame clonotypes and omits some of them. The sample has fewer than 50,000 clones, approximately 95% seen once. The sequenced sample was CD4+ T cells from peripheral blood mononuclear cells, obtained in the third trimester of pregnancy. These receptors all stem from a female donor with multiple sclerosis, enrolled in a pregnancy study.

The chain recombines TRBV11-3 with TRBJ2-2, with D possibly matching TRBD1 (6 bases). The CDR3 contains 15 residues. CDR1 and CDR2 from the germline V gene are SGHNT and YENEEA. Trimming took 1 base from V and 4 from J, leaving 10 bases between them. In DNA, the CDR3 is TGTGCCAGCAGCTTAGTGGGGGCAGGCACCGGGGAGCTGTTTTTT. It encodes CASSLVGAGTGELFF.

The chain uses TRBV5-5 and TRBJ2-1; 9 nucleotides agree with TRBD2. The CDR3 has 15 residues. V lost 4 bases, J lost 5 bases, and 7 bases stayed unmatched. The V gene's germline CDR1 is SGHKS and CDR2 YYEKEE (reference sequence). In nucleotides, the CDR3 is TGTGCCAGCAGCCCGGAGCGGGGGGCTAACAATGAGCAGTTCTTC. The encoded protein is CASSPERGANNEQFF.

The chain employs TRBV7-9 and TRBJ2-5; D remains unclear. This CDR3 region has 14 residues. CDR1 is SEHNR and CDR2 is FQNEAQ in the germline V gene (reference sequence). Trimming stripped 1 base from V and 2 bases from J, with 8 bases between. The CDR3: CASSLGGRQETQYF. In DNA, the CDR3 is TGTGCCAGCAGCTTAGGAGGTCGGCAAGAGACCCAGTACTTC.

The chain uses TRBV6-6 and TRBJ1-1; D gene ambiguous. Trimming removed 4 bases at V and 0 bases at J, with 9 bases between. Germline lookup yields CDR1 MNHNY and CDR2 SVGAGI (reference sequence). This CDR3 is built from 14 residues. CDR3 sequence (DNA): TGTGCCAGCAGTTCGAGGGTAATGAACACTGAAGCTTTCTTT. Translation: CASSSRVMNTEAFF.

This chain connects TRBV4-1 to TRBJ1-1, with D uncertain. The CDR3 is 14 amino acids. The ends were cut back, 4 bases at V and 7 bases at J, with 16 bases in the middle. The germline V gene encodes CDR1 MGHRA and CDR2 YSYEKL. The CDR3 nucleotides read TGCGCCAGCAGCCTGACTAAGAGCACCCGTGAAGCTTTCTTT. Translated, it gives CASSLTKSTREAFF.

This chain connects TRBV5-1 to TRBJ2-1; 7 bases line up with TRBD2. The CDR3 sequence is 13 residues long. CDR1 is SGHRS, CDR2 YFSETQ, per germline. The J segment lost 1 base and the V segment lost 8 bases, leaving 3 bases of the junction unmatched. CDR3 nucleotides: TGCGCCAGTTCCGGGGGGTCCTACAATGAGCAGTTCTTC. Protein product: CASSGGSYNEQFF.

The CDR3 DNA reads as TGTGCCAGCAGTCCCCAGGCCCAAGAGACCCAGTACTTC. Translation gives CASSPQAQETQYF. This sequence joins TRBV28 and TRBJ2-5; D is unresolved. This CDR3 spans 13 amino acids. V was cut by 5 bases and J by 1 base, with 8 bases left in between. Germline V gene lookup returns CDR1 MDHEN and CDR2 SYDVKM.

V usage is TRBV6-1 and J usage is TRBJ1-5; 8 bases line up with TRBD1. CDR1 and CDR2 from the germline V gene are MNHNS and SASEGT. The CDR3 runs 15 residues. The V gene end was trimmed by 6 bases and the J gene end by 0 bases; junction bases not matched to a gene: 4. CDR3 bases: TGTGCCAGCAGCGGACAGGGCGATAGCAATCAGCCCCAGCATTTT. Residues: CASSGQGDSNQPQHF.

CDR3 loop: CASSSTRTNEKLFF. The CDR3 bases are TGTGCCAGCAGCTCGACAAGGACTAATGAAAAACTGTTTTTT. This chain connects TRBV6-5 to TRBJ1-4; D not certain. Trimming removed 6 bases from V and 2 bases from J, with 10 bases in between. This CDR3 is built from 14 residues. Germline CDR1 is MNHEY and CDR2 is SVGAGI.

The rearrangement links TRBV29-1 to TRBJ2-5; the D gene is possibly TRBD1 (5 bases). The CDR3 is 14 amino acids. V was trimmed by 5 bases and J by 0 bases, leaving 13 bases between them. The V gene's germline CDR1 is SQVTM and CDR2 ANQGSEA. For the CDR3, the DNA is TGCAGCGTTTTACAGGCCAGATACCAAGAGACCCAGTACTTC. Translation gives CSVLQARYQETQYF.

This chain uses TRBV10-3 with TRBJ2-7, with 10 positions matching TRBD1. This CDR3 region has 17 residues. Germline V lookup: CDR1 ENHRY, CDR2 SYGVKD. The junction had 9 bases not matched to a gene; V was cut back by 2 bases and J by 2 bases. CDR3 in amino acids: CAISEGNTGTGAYEQYF. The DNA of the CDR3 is TGTGCCATCAGTGAGGGCAACACCGGGACAGGGGCCTACGAGCAGTACTTC.

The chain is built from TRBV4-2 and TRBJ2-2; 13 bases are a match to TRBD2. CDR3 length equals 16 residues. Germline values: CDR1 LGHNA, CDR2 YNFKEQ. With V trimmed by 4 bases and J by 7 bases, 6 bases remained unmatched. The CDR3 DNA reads TGTGCCAGCAGCCGGGGGACTAGCGGGAACGACGGGGAGCTGTTTTTT. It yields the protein CASSRGTSGNDGELFF.

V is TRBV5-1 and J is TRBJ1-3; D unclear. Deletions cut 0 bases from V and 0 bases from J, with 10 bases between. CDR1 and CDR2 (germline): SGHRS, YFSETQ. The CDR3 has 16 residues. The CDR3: CASSLGRGGSGNTIYF. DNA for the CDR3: TGCGCCAGCAGCTTGGGTCGGGGAGGCTCTGGAAACACCATATATTTT.

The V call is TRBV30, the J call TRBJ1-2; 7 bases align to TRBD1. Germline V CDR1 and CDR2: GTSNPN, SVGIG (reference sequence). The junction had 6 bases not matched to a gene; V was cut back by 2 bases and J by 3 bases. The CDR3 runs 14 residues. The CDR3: CAWSPIDRDYGYTF. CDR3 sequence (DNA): TGTGCCTGGAGTCCGATCGACAGGGACTATGGCTACACCTTC.

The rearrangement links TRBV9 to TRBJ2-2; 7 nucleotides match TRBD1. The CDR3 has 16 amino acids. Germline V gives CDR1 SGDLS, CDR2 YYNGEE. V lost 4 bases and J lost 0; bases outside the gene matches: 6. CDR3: CASSPNRGSNTGELFF. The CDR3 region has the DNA TGTGCCAGCAGCCCAAACAGGGGTTCGAACACCGGGGAGCTGTTTTTT.

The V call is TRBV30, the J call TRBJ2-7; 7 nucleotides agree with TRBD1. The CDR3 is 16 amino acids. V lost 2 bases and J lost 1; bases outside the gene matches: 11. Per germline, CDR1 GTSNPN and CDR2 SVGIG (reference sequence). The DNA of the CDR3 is TGTGCCTGGAGTCTGGGCAAAACAGGGGCTTCCTACGAGCAGTACTTC. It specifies CAWSLGKTGASYEQYF. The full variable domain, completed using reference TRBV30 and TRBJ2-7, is SQTIHQWPATLVQPVGSPLSLECTVEGTSNPNLYWYRQAAGRGLQLLFYSVGIGQISSEVPQNLSASRPQDRQFILSSKKLLLSDSGFYLCAWSLGKTGASYEQYFGPGTRLTVT.

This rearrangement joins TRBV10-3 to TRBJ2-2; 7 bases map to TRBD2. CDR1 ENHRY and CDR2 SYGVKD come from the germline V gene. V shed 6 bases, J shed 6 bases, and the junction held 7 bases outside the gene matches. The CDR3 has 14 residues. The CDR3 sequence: CAIRSGIGSGELFF. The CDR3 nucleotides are TGTGCCATCAGAAGCGGGATTGGGTCCGGGGAGCTGTTTTTT.

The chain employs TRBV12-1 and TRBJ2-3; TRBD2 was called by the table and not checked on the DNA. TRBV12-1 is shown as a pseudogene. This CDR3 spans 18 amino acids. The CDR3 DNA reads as TGTGCCAGCAGCACCTGTATCCTAGCGGGAGCTAGCACAGATACGCAGTATTTT. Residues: CASSTCILAGASTDTQYF.

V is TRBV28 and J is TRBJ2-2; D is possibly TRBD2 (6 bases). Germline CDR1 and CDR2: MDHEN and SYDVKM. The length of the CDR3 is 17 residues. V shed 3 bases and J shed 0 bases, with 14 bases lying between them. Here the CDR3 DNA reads TGTGCCAGCAGTTTGGGTAGTGGGACTTCGAACACCGGGGAGCTGTTTTTT. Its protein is CASSLGSGTSNTGELFF.

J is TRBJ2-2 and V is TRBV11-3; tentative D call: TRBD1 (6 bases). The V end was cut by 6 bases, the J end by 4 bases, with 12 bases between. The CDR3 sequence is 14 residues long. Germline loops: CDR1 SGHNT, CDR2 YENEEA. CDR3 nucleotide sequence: TGTGCCAGCAGTACGGGACATCGCACCGGGGAGCTGTTTTTT. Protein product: CASSTGHRTGELFF.